Following are 16 T cell receptor beta chains from one sample sequenced in a study of CD8 T cells in ankylosing spondylitis. TCRdb ran MiXCR on the 5' RACE reads and lists one entry per CDR3 protein. The sample includes hundreds of thousands of distinct CDR3 sequences, less than 25% of them seen just once. The sample taken for sequencing was blood, either unsorted or a sorted T cell fraction (not recorded which). These TCRs come from a female donor with ankylosing spondylitis or in good health (not recorded which).

The V and J genes are TRBV6-1 and TRBJ1-2, with a possible D match to TRBD1 (5 bases). The CDR3 extends over 14 amino acids. V lost 8 bases to trimming and J lost 0 bases, with 13 bases between them. Germline values: CDR1 MNHNS, CDR2 SASEGT. The CDR3 coding sequence is TGTGCCAGCCGCGCACAGGAACCTAACTATGGCTACACCTTC. This gives the protein CASRAQEPNYGYTF.

The chain has TRBV9 and TRBJ2-1; D remains unclear. The germline V gene has CDR1 SGDLS and CDR2 YYNGEE. The CDR3 has 14 residues. Trimming took 4 bases from V and 8 from J, leaving 16 bases between them. CDR3 nucleotides: TGTGCCAGCAGCTCCCGGACGGGTTTTCATGAGCAGTTCTTC. This translates into CASSSRTGFHEQFF. The full variable domain, with the rest looked up from reference TRBV9 and TRBJ2-1, is DSGVTQTPKHLITATGQRVTLRCSPRSGDLSVYWYQQSLDQGLQFLIQYYNGEERAKGNILERFSAQQFPDLHSELNLSSLELGDSALYFCASSSRTGFHEQFFGPGTRLTVL.

This clonotype was picked up many times. J is TRBJ1-1 and V is TRBV29-1; D might be TRBD1 (5 bases). CDR1 is SQVTM, CDR2 ANQGSEA, per germline. CDR3 length: 12 amino acids. Trimming removed 4 bases at V and 7 bases at J, with 13 bases between. Here the CDR3 DNA reads TGCAGCGTTGTGGGGATGACAGTTGAAGCTTTCTTT. It codes for CSVVGMTVEAFF. Filled out from reference TRBV29-1 and TRBJ1-1, the complete variable domain reads SAVISQKPSRDICQRGTSLTIQCQVDSQVTMMFWYRQQPGQSLTLIATANQGSEATYESGFVIDKFPISRPNLTFSTLTVSNMSPEDSSIYLCSVVGMTVEAFFGQGTRLTVV.

This clonotype was seen a handful of times. The genes are TRBV5-1 and TRBJ2-1; 15 bases match TRBD2. The germline gives CDR1 SGHRS, CDR2 YFSETQ. V shed 4 bases, J shed 9 bases, and the junction held 5 bases outside the gene matches. CDR3 length: 15 amino acids. CDR3 protein: CASSAGTSGRIEQFF. Here the CDR3 DNA reads TGCGCCAGCAGCGCTGGGACTAGCGGGAGGATTGAGCAGTTCTTC.

The chain combines TRBV19 with TRBJ2-7; 12 bases align to TRBD2. J lost 7 bases, V lost 5 bases, and 9 bases had no gene match. This CDR3 spans 15 amino acids. Germline CDR1 and CDR2: LNHDA and SQIVND (reference sequence). The CDR3, as DNA: TGTGCCAGTAGTGTGTCTAGCGGGGGGGCAGGAGAGCAGTACTTC. It translates to CASSVSSGGAGEQYF.

This clonotype was observed at least ten times. The J gene is TRBJ2-3, the V gene TRBV7-2; no clear D. This CDR3 is 15 amino acids long. The V and J ends lost 1 base and 7 bases respectively, with 15 bases between them. Germline lookup yields CDR1 SGHTA and CDR2 FQGNSA. The CDR3 coding sequence is TGTGCCAGCAGCTTAGTGTATATGGTGATCTATACGCAGTATTTT. Its protein product is CASSLVYMVIYTQYF.

This clonotype occurred many times. The V gene is TRBV7-2, the J gene TRBJ2-7; 8 bases agree with TRBD2. Trimming removed 4 bases from V and 3 bases from J; junction bases left unmatched: 8. CDR3 length equals 15 residues. The germline V gene encodes CDR1 SGHTA and CDR2 FQGNSA. In DNA, the CDR3 is TGTGCCAGCAGCTCCCAAGGGACTAGTATCTACGAGCAGTACTTC. Translation gives CASSSQGTSIYEQYF.

This clonotype was seen many times. V is TRBV10-3 and J is TRBJ1-1; D ambiguous. The CDR3 consists of 13 residues. Trimming took 3 bases from V and 0 from J, leaving 5 bases between them. The germline V gene has CDR1 ENHRY and CDR2 SYGVKD. For the CDR3, the DNA is TGTGCCATCAGTGAAAATATGAACACTGAAGCTTTCTTT. Amino acid sequence: CAISENMNTEAFF.

This clonotype was recorded at least ten times. The chain couples TRBV12-3 or TRBV12-4 to TRBJ1-3; D remains unclear. Trimming cost V 7 bases and J 4 bases, with 14 bases left between them. The CDR3 runs 14 residues. The CDR3 region is CASISGAGGNTIYF. The CDR3 nucleotides read TGTGCCAGCATTTCGGGAGCGGGAGGAAACACCATATATTTT.

This clonotype appeared a few times. The chain joins TRBV20-1 to TRBJ2-2; D unclear. The CDR3 is 14 residues long. Between the trimmed V and J ends, which lost 3 bases and 0 bases, there was a span of 8 bases. The V gene's germline CDR1 is DFQATT and CDR2 SNEGSKA (reference sequence). CDR3 sequence: CSARKAANTGELFF. DNA of the CDR3: TGCAGTGCTAGGAAAGCCGCGAACACCGGGGAGCTGTTTTTT.

This clonotype has just a few counts. The chain employs TRBV5-1 and TRBJ2-1; D is ambiguous. The CDR3 totals 13 residues. CDR1 is SGHRS, CDR2 YFSETQ, per germline. V lost 0 bases and J 8 bases, leaving 9 bases between the germline ends. CDR3 amino acids: CASSLVLLDEQFF. For the CDR3, the DNA is TGCGCCAGCAGCTTGGTTCTGTTGGATGAGCAGTTCTTC. Complete variable domain (other parts from reference TRBV5-1 and TRBJ2-1): KAGVTQTPRYLIKTRGQQVTLSCSPISGHRSVSWYQQTPGQGLQFLFEYFSETQRNKGNFPGRFSGRQFSNSRSEMNVSTLELGDSALYLCASSLVLLDEQFFGPGTRLTVL.

The rearrangement joins TRBV2 to TRBJ2-1; 13 nucleotides line up with TRBD2. Germline loops: CDR1 SNHLY, CDR2 FYNNEI. The CDR3 length is 16 residues. J lost 4 bases, V lost 3 bases, and 3 bases had no gene match. The CDR3 reads CASSEGGLAGYNEQFF. CDR3 bases: TGTGCCAGCAGTGAGGGGGGACTAGCGGGATACAATGAGCAGTTCTTC.

This clonotype was seen repeatedly, ten times or more. This rearrangement joins TRBV12-3 or TRBV12-4 to TRBJ2-3, with D perhaps matching TRBD2 (7 bases). Trimming removed 7 bases from V and 11 bases from J, with 19 bases in between. This CDR3 has 13 amino acids. The CDR3: CASTTRGGAEQYF. CDR3 in DNA: TGTGCCAGCACCACACGTGGGGGGGCGGAGCAGTATTTT.

This clonotype was recorded many times. The genes are TRBV29-1 and TRBJ2-1, with a weak D call TRBD1 (6 bases). CDR3 length equals 12 residues. Trimming stripped 6 bases from V and 9 bases from J, with 15 bases between. Germline V lookup: CDR1 SQVTM, CDR2 ANQGSEA. The CDR3 DNA sequence: TGCAGCGTATTCGCCTCAGGGGTTGAGCAGTTCTTC. Protein product: CSVFASGVEQFF.

The chain carries TRBV12-3 or TRBV12-4 and TRBJ1-4; D is ambiguous. This CDR3 region has 13 residues. Deletions cut 2 bases from V and 8 bases from J, with 9 bases between. The CDR3 is CASSLKVAEKLFF. In DNA, the CDR3 is TGTGCCAGCAGTTTAAAGGTGGCGGAAAAACTGTTTTTT.

The chain couples TRBV7-2 to TRBJ2-5; the match to TRBD1 covers 7 bases. This CDR3 region has 15 residues. V lost 2 bases and J lost 5; bases outside the gene matches: 8. CDR1 and CDR2 (germline): SGHTA, FQGNSA. DNA for the CDR3: TGTGCCAGCAGCTTAAGTTGGGACAGCCGGGAGACCCAGTACTTC. Translation gives CASSLSWDSRETQYF.